These 24 T cell receptor beta chains were sequenced from one sample in a study of monozygotic twins with inflammatory bowel disease. Reprocessing the 5' RACE reads, TCRdb reports a single entry for every CDR3 protein and omits DNA. Its listing shows roughly 320,000 distinct CDR3 sequences. The sample taken for sequencing was blood. These receptors came from a human donor with ulcerative colitis or Crohn's disease, or a healthy co-twin of an affected twin (not recorded which).

CDR3 sequence reads: CSASDDRGPLNEQFF. V is TRBV20-1 and J is TRBJ2-1; the TRBD1 assignment by TCRdb is unverifiable without DNA. The CDR3 covers 15 residues. The germline CDR1 and CDR2 sequences are DFQATT and SNEGSKA (reference sequence).

The chain combines TRBV4-3 with TRBJ2-1; as DNA is missing, the TRBD1 call by TCRdb cannot be tested. The CDR3 consists of 14 residues. CDR1 LGHNA and CDR2 YSLEER come from the germline V gene. CDR3 loop: CASASGVGYNEQFF.

CDR3 region: CASRKWDGTEAFF. The rearrangement uses TRBV6-5 and TRBJ1-1; TCRdb's D gene call, TRBD1, goes unchecked for lack of DNA. The CDR3 has 13 amino acids. Germline assignment: CDR1 MNHEY and CDR2 SVGAGI.

The chain recombines TRBV9 with TRBJ1-1. The CDR3 is 13 amino acids. CDR1 is SGDLS and CDR2 is YYNGEE in the germline V gene. The chain's CDR3 is CASSVLMNTEAFF.

The genes are TRBV27 and TRBJ2-7. The CDR3 runs 12 residues. Per the germline V gene, CDR1 is MNHEY and CDR2 is SMNVEV (reference sequence). CDR3 loop: CASSPSHYEQYF.

The genes are TRBV12-5 and TRBJ2-4. Germline V gene data show CDR1 as LGHNT and CDR2 as FRNRAP. The CDR3 totals 11 residues. The CDR3 loop is CASGFGAIQYF.

The rearrangement joins TRBV20-1 to TRBJ2-2; without DNA, the TCRdb call of TRBD2 cannot be checked. CDR3 length: 15 amino acids. CDR1 is DFQATT, CDR2 SNEGSKA, per germline (reference sequence). The CDR3 sequence is CSARRCGREPGSCFF.

The rearrangement joins TRBV6-5 to TRBJ2-7. This CDR3 is built from 15 residues. Germline V CDR1 and CDR2: MNHEY, SVGAGI. The CDR3: CASSYSGSGPYEQYF.

V usage is TRBV12-3 or TRBV12-4 and J usage is TRBJ2-3; TCRdb indicates TRBD1, and absent DNA this call remains unverified. CDR3 length: 15 residues. The CDR3 reads CASSLLRGIADTQYF.

The J gene is TRBJ1-5, the V gene TRBV28. The CDR3 spans 15 residues. The germline gives CDR1 MDHEN, CDR2 SYDVKM. The CDR3 spells CASSLLGREGQPQHF.

The CDR3: CASSNYGGSYEQYF. The chain employs TRBV5-1 and TRBJ2-7. The CDR3 is 14 residues long. Germline CDR1 reads SGHRS; CDR2 reads YFSETQ.

The chain joins TRBV20-1 to TRBJ2-7; TCRdb reports TRBD1, a call that lacks DNA to check it against. CDR3 length: 16 residues. Germline CDR1 reads DFQATT; CDR2 reads SNEGSKA (reference sequence). CDR3 sequence reads: CSAQIRGAVVAYEQYF.

The chain has TRBV20-1 and TRBJ2-2; the TCRdb call, TRBD2, lacks DNA for checking. The CDR3 consists of 17 residues. The germline gives CDR1 DFQATT, CDR2 SNEGSKA (reference sequence). CDR3 sequence reads: CSASPQAGGRYTGELFF.

This chain connects TRBV7-2 to TRBJ2-7; TCRdb outputs TRBD1, but without DNA this stays unchecked. The length of the CDR3 is 16 residues. From germline, CDR1 is SGHTA and CDR2 FQGNSA. The CDR3 here is CASNHAGLPSSYEQYF.

The chain couples TRBV6-2 or TRBV6-3 to TRBJ1-1; absent DNA, TCRdb's TRBD1 call cannot be checked. The CDR3 sequence is 12 residues long. Germline values: CDR1 MNHEY, CDR2 SVGEGT. The CDR3 sequence: CATAGVNTEAFF.

This chain joins TRBV12-3 or TRBV12-4 and TRBJ2-1; TCRdb gives TRBD2 as the D gene, but with no DNA this cannot be confirmed. This CDR3 contains 14 residues. CDR3: CASSQGLAENEQFF.

The chain combines TRBV5-6 with TRBJ1-5. Germline CDR1 and CDR2: SGHDT and YYEEEE. This CDR3 is 14 amino acids long. CDR3 region: CASSLSWGDQPQHF.

The V call is TRBV18, the J call TRBJ1-4. The germline CDR1 and CDR2 sequences are KGHSH and LQKENI. The CDR3 consists of 12 residues. The CDR3 sequence is CASSNRMEKLFF.

V usage is TRBV12-3 or TRBV12-4 and J usage is TRBJ2-1; TCRdb designates TRBD2, a call that cannot be tested without DNA. There are 14 residues in the CDR3. CDR3 sequence reads: CASRTSLWDNEQFF.

The chain has TRBV5-4 and TRBJ2-2; without DNA, the TCRdb call of TRBD1 cannot be checked. Germline CDR1 and CDR2: SGHNT and YYREEE (reference sequence). The CDR3 is made up of 14 amino acids. CDR3 sequence reads: CASSSTGYTGELFF.

This chain connects TRBV7-2 to TRBJ2-3; absent DNA, TCRdb's TRBD2 call cannot be checked. Germline CDR1 is SGHTA and CDR2 is FQGNSA. There are 16 residues in the CDR3. The CDR3 is CASSLVLGLWSQLPYF.

J is TRBJ2-7 and V is TRBV7-6; TCRdb lists TRBD1, though no DNA is available to test this call. The germline gives CDR1 SGHVS, CDR2 FNYEAQ. The CDR3 has 15 amino acids. CDR3 loop: CASSLTRPAVGEQYF.

The gene calls are TRBV28 and TRBJ2-7; as DNA is missing, the TRBD1 call by TCRdb cannot be tested. The germline gives CDR1 MDHEN, CDR2 SYDVKM. The CDR3 spans 15 residues. CDR3 protein: CASVPTGQVGNEQYF.

The rearrangement uses TRBV15 and TRBJ2-5; there is no DNA to check the TCRdb D call of TRBD2. From germline, CDR1 is LNHNV and CDR2 YYDKDF (reference sequence). This CDR3 contains 14 residues. CDR3 amino acids: CATSTGLKKETQYF.